These 14 T cell receptor beta chains were sequenced from one sample in a study of radiotherapy plus CTLA-4 blockade in lung cancer. Repertoires were generated with immunoSEQ multiplex PCR, while TCRdb's copy carries only in-frame clones and drops some. The table lists approximately 52,000 clones, roughly 83% of them singletons. Here the sequenced sample was peripheral blood, taken from a patient treated with radiotherapy plus ipilimumab. These receptors were obtained from a human donor with non-small cell lung cancer who had a complete response to radiotherapy plus ipilimumab.

This rearrangement joins TRBV7-2 to TRBJ2-1, with 9 nucleotides matching TRBD2. This CDR3 has 17 amino acids. Germline CDR1 reads SGHTA; CDR2 reads FQGNSA. Unmatched junction bases numbered 11, after V lost 1 base and J lost 7 bases. The CDR3 DNA reads as TGTGCCAGCAGCTTAGGTGGGCGGGGGGGTTTGAAGAATGAGCAGTTCTTC. Protein product: CASSLGGRGGLKNEQFF.

The chain's CDR3 is CASSLQGAGVYEQYV. The CDR3 region has the DNA TGTGCCAGCAGTCTACAGGGGGCGGGAGTCTACGAGCAGTACGTC. The V call is TRBV6-1, the J call TRBJ2-7, with TRBD1 matching over 9 bases. Germline V gene data show CDR1 as MNHNS and CDR2 as SASEGT. The CDR3 sequence is 15 residues long. Losses at the gene ends were 5 bases for V and 3 bases for J; bases not matched to a gene: 8.

The chain recombines TRBV4-3 with TRBJ2-7, with D maybe TRBD2 (7 bases). Germline V gives CDR1 LGHNA, CDR2 YSLEER. V was trimmed by 1 base and J by 3 bases, leaving 19 bases between them. The CDR3 loop spans 17 amino acids. DNA for the CDR3: TGCGCCAGCAGCCAAGGTATTAGGGGGGGGTCGGACTACGAGCAGTACTTC. It translates to CASSQGIRGGSDYEQYF.

Concerning this clone: Other DNA sequences in the sample encode the same CDR3. The rearrangement joins TRBV27 to TRBJ2-1, with 12 positions matching TRBD2. J lost 10 bases, V lost 2 bases, and 6 bases had no gene match. Germline-derived CDR1 and CDR2 are MNHEY and SMNVEV (reference sequence). This CDR3 has 15 residues. The chain's CDR3 is CASSLAGLAGGEQFF. The DNA of the CDR3 is TGTGCCAGCAGTTTAGCGGGACTAGCGGGTGGCGAGCAGTTCTTC.

The V and J genes are TRBV25-1 and TRBJ1-6; D is uncertain. With 4 bases removed from V and 0 bases from J, the gap between germline ends came to 4 bases. This CDR3 region has 14 residues. CDR1 is MGHDK and CDR2 is SYGVNS in the germline V gene. The CDR3 protein is CASSVSSYNSPLHF. CDR3 nucleotides: TGTGCCAGCAGTGTCAGCTCCTATAATTCACCCCTCCACTTT.

The chain couples TRBV7-9 to TRBJ2-5, with TRBD1 matching over 7 bases. Per germline, CDR1 SEHNR and CDR2 FQNEAQ (reference sequence). This CDR3 spans 15 amino acids. Trimming took 5 bases from V and 11 from J; bases not matched to a gene: 17. The CDR3 nucleotides read TGTGCCAGCAGCGAGTCGACAGGGTTGGTTCAGGAGCAGTACTTC. Translating it yields CASSESTGLVQEQYF.

The chain joins TRBV6-5 to TRBJ1-5, with D unresolved. In germline, CDR1 is MNHEY, CDR2 SVGAGI. CDR3 size: 14 residues. The ends were cut back, 0 bases at V and 7 bases at J, with 10 bases in the middle. The DNA of the CDR3 is TGTGCCAGCAGTTACTCGATCCGGGGACAGCCCCAGCATTTT. It yields the protein CASSYSIRGQPQHF.

In DNA form, the CDR3 reads TGTGCCAGTAGTTATCGGGGAGGCAGTAAGAATGGCTACACCTTC. Protein sequence: CASSYRGGSKNGYTF. The V call is TRBV19, the J call TRBJ1-2; D is unclear. The CDR3 loop spans 15 amino acids. The V gene lost 5 bases and the J gene lost 6 bases, with 19 bases spanning the gap. Germline V lookup: CDR1 LNHDA, CDR2 SQIVND (reference sequence).

The chain links TRBV2 to TRBJ1-6; D ambiguous. Germline CDR1 is SNHLY and CDR2 is FYNNEI. The CDR3 covers 13 residues. Trimming removed 5 bases from V and 7 bases from J, with 9 bases in between. As DNA, the CDR3 is TGTGCCAGCAGTAAAGGTCGGAATTCACCCCTCCACTTT. As protein: CASSKGRNSPLHF.

This clone was counted a few times. V usage is TRBV7-9 and J usage is TRBJ1-5; 11 bases fit TRBD1. Germline V CDR1 and CDR2: SEHNR, FQNEAQ (reference sequence). The junction had 7 bases not matched to a gene; V was cut back by 1 base and J by 5 bases. This CDR3 contains 17 residues. In DNA form, the CDR3 reads TGTGCCAGCAGCTTAGGGAAGGGGACAGGGGGGGATCAGCCCCAGCATTTT. It is translated as CASSLGKGTGGDQPQHF. The variable domain in full, with the rest retrieved from reference TRBV7-9 and TRBJ1-5, is DTGVSQNPRHKITKRGQNVTFRCDPISEHNRLYWYRQTLGQGPEFLTYFQNEAQLEKSRLLSDRFSAERPKGSFSTLEIQRTEQGDSAMYLCASSLGKGTGGDQPQHFGDGTRLSIL.

The CDR3 DNA reads as TGTGCCAGCTCACCACGGGGGCCCGGCACAGATACGCAGTATTTT. It is translated as CASSPRGPGTDTQYF. The chain joins TRBV18 to TRBJ2-3; a weak D match, TRBD1 (6 bases). V was trimmed by 1 base and J by 1 base, leaving 9 bases between them. Germline V CDR1 and CDR2: KGHSH, LQKENI. The CDR3 totals 15 residues.

This sequence joins TRBV7-4 and TRBJ1-2, with a possible D match to TRBD1 (6 bases). The CDR3 has 16 amino acids. The V end lost 4 bases, the J end lost 4 bases, and 19 bases lay between the germline ends. Germline CDR1 reads SGHVT; CDR2 reads SQSDAQ. CDR3 in amino acids: CASSSGRGGSIYGYTF. The DNA for the CDR3 is TGTGCCAGCAGCTCAGGTCGGGGGGGCTCGATCTATGGCTACACCTTC.

The gene calls are TRBV5-1 and TRBJ1-1; 7 positions agree with TRBD1. This CDR3 is 17 amino acids long. Germline CDR1 SGHRS, CDR2 YFSETQ. J was trimmed by 0 bases and V by 4 bases; bases with no gene match: 12. CDR3 in amino acids: CASSRDSPERMNTEAFF. As DNA, the CDR3 is TGCGCCAGCAGCCGGGACAGCCCAGAACGTATGAACACTGAAGCTTTCTTT.

The chain has TRBV10-1 and TRBJ1-3; 7 nucleotides line up with TRBD1. Germline V gives CDR1 WNHNN, CDR2 SYGVQD (reference sequence). This CDR3 has 14 residues. The V gene end was trimmed by 4 bases and the J gene end by 4 bases; junction bases not matched to a gene: 4. CDR3 DNA: TGCGCCAGCAGTGCCGGGACAGCGGGAAACACCATATATTTT. It encodes CASSAGTAGNTIYF.